The following is a T cell receptor beta chain sequence with its context. This entry belongs to a study of blood T cell repertoires in COVID-19. In germline, CDR1 is KGHSH, CDR2 LQKENI. The CDR3 runs 16 residues. V shed 1 base and J 0 bases; nucleotides not matched to a gene: 6. Recruitment covered about two dozen US areas and drew participants whose ages spanned 18 to 89 years. Two negative PCRs, clearance, or symptom resolution characterized the recovered Cohort 3 donors. Some clones are missing from TCRdb's copy, which holds only in-frame ones; the method was immunoSEQ multiplex PCR. Here the sample spans some 250,000 clones, roughly 88% being singletons.

The TCR sequence derives from a woman aged 50 to 65 who had recovered from COVID-19. Sequencing used PBMCs or T cells enriched from blood (not recorded which). The V call is TRBV18, the J call TRBJ2-7; 7 bases agree with TRBD2. CDR3 sequence (DNA): TGTGCCAGCTCACCACAAACTAGCGAGAACTCCTACGAGCAGTACTTC. This encodes CASSPQTSENSYEQYF.